One and the same sample provided the 24 T cell receptor beta chains below, sequenced in a study of T cell clonality in common variable immunodeficiency. TCRdb's table, derived via immunoSEQ multiplex PCR, lists solely in-frame clones and lacks some. The sample was found to contain 35,000 to 50,000 clones, and every one recurs. The sample comprised peripheral blood mononuclear cells. The receptors here all came from a person aged 18 to 75 in good health.

This clone was observed many times. Coverage ceases 3 residues before the CDR3 finishes, and the germline J gene fills in the end. The chain joins TRBV29-1 to TRBJ2-5; TRBD1 agrees at 11 bases. Germline CDR1 and CDR2: SQVTM and ANQGSEA. V dropped 6 bases and J dropped 5; count of bases not matched to a gene: 8. The CDR3 runs to 14 residues. The DNA read from the CDR3 is TGCAGCGTCCGAGCCGGGACAGGGGGGGAGACC. It yields the protein CSVRAGTGGET. In full, the CDR3 reads CSVRAGTGGETQYF.

This clone has ten or more counts. The CDR3 is cut off 3 residues early in the read; its end comes from the germline J gene. The chain uses TRBV29-1 and TRBJ2-7; possible D gene TRBD1, 7 bases. In germline, CDR1 is SQVTM, CDR2 ANQGSEA. The CDR3 covers 13 residues. V shed 6 bases and J shed 2 bases, with 14 bases lying between them. The part of the CDR3 DNA that was read is TGCAGCGTGGGGACTGACAGGGCCTACGAG. Protein product: CSVGTDRAYE. In full, the CDR3 is CSVGTDRAYEQYF.

Notes on this clone: The observed sequence ends 3 residues before the CDR3 terminus, with the missing tail filled in from the germline J gene. The chain links TRBV2 to TRBJ1-3; TRBD1 aligns across 8 bases. The CDR3 spans 13 residues. Germline V CDR1 and CDR2: SNHLY, FYNNEI. The sequenced part of the CDR3 DNA is TGTGCCAGCAGTGAAACAGGGGGAGTCGCC. This codes for CASSETGGVA. The entire CDR3 is CASSETGGVAIYF.

The sample holds many counts of this clone. The CDR3 goes on 3 residues after the read ends, and that part is filled in from the germline J gene. This chain connects TRBV20-1 to TRBJ2-7; D is possibly TRBD2 (6 bases). Germline V gene data show CDR1 as DFQATT and CDR2 as SNEGSKA (reference sequence). Trimming stripped 6 bases from V and 5 bases from J, with 20 bases between. This CDR3 is 14 amino acids long. The DNA read from the CDR3 is TGCAGTGCGGGGGGACCGCTAATCAACCACGAG. Translated: CSAGGPLINHE. The full CDR3 protein is CSAGGPLINHEQYF.

This clone appeared many times. The read falls 3 residues short of the CDR3 end, and the missing part is taken from the germline J gene. The J gene is TRBJ2-3, the V gene TRBV5-1, with TRBD1 matching over 10 bases. With V trimmed by 0 bases and J by 4 bases, 5 bases remained unmatched. This CDR3 region has 16 residues. Germline V gene lookup returns CDR1 SGHRS and CDR2 YFSETQ. The covered CDR3 bases are TGCGCCAGCAGCTTGGGACAGGGGGCGCCGGCAGATACG. Translation: CASSLGQGAPADT. In full, the CDR3 reads CASSLGQGAPADTQYF.

This clone showed up many times. Read sequence stops 3 residues before the CDR3 end, and the germline J gene provides the missing end. V gene TRBV2 combines with J gene TRBJ2-5, with 10 bases fitting TRBD1. The junction had 7 bases not matched to a gene; V was cut back by 7 bases and J by 5 bases. CDR1 SNHLY and CDR2 FYNNEI come from the germline V gene. The CDR3 totals 14 residues. The CDR3 sequence: CASTSDRGDETQYF. The CDR3 DNA, read in part, is TGTGCCAGCACCTCGGACAGGGGGGACGAGACC.

This clone was counted many times. The read comes to an end 3 residues before the CDR3 does, leaving the germline J gene to fill in the end. This rearrangement joins TRBV6-2 or TRBV6-3 to TRBJ2-5; 7 nucleotides match TRBD2. CDR1 MNHEY and CDR2 SVGEGT come from the germline V gene. This CDR3 contains 14 residues. Trimming at V came to 7 bases and at J to 5 bases, leaving 10 bases not matched to a gene. CDR3 amino acids: CASIGVGGWETQYF. The sequenced CDR3 bases are TGTGCCAGCATCGGGGTGGGAGGGTGGGAGACC.

This clone was detected ten times or more. The read is 3 residues too short to cover the CDR3 end, so that end is filled in from the germline J gene. V is TRBV2 and J is TRBJ2-1; 13 positions agree with TRBD2. The CDR3 sequence is 16 residues long. Germline V gene data show CDR1 as SNHLY and CDR2 as FYNNEI. After removal of 3 bases from V and 5 bases from J, the junction contained 4 bases not matched to a gene. The CDR3 is CASSDLGTSGNNEQFF. The sequenced CDR3 bases are TGTGCCAGCAGTGATTTAGGGACTAGCGGGAACAATGAG.

This clone was observed at least ten times. Sequencing ends 3 residues short of the CDR3 end; the germline J gene provides the rest. The rearrangement links TRBV5-1 to TRBJ2-1; weak D call: TRBD2 (6 bases). Trimming cost V 4 bases and J 5 bases, with 13 bases left between them. CDR1 and CDR2 (germline): SGHRS, YFSETQ. This CDR3 spans 14 amino acids. The sequenced part of the CDR3 DNA is TGCGCCAGCAGCCCAACAGCGGGTAACAATGAG. Translating it yields CASSPTAGNNE. The complete CDR3 protein is CASSPTAGNNEQFF.

This clone was counted at least ten times. From the germline J gene comes the end of the CDR3, since the read stops 3 residues before it. V is TRBV14 and J is TRBJ2-3; no reliable D call. Trimming stripped 2 bases from V and 4 bases from J, with 10 bases between. The CDR3 has 14 amino acids. Germline V gene lookup returns CDR1 SGHDN and CDR2 FVKESK. The chain's CDR3 is CASSQLLVPDTQYF. Incomplete CDR3 DNA: TGTGCCAGCAGCCAATTGCTAGTCCCAGATACG. Full variable domain (remainder filled in from reference TRBV14 and TRBJ2-3): EAGVTQFPSHSVIEKGQTVTLRCDPISGHDNLYWYRRVMGKEIKFLLHFVKESKQDESGMPNNRFLAERTGGTYSTLKVQPAELEDSGVYFCASSQLLVPDTQYFGPGTRLTVL.

This clone was observed many times. The missing CDR3 end, 3 residues past where the read stops, is filled in from the germline J gene. The genes are TRBV7-2 and TRBJ1-1; D unclear. V lost 0 bases and J lost 2, with 10 bases in between. The V gene's germline CDR1 is SGHTA and CDR2 FQGNSA. The CDR3 contains 15 residues. The sequenced CDR3 bases are TGTGCCAGCAGCTTAGCGATACATCTCAACACTGAA. Protein: CASSLAIHLNTE. In full, the CDR3 reads CASSLAIHLNTEAFF.

Ten or more counts support this clone. The read finishes 3 residues shy of the CDR3 end, and the germline J gene is used to complete it. The rearrangement uses TRBV6-2 or TRBV6-3 and TRBJ1-6; D is ambiguous. Trimming took 5 bases from V and 12 from J, leaving 11 bases between them. Germline V CDR1 and CDR2: MNHEY, SVGEGT. The CDR3 is 12 amino acids. CDR3 DNA, as far as it was read: TGTGCCAGCAGTCTCCCCGGACTACCC. It is translated as CASSLPGLP. The entire CDR3 sequence reads CASSLPGLPLHF.

There are many counts of this clone. The CDR3 goes on 3 residues after the read ends, and that part is filled in from the germline J gene. The chain employs TRBV20-1 and TRBJ2-7; maybe TRBD2 (5 bases). The CDR3 is 12 amino acids. V lost 3 bases and J lost 2, with 8 bases in between. CDR1 and CDR2 (germline): DFQATT, SNEGSKA (reference sequence). The CDR3 bases that were read are TGCAGTGCTAGTTCTAGCCCCTACGAG. Translating it yields CSASSSPYE. The full CDR3 protein is CSASSSPYEQYF.

This clone was recorded many times. Coverage ceases 3 residues before the CDR3 finishes, and the germline J gene fills in the end. The J gene is TRBJ1-2, the V gene TRBV29-1, with 7 positions matching TRBD1. The CDR3 consists of 15 residues. Germline loops: CDR1 SQVTM, CDR2 ANQGSEA. Unmatched junction bases numbered 16, after V lost 6 bases and J lost 6 bases. CDR3 DNA, as far as it was read: TGCAGCGTAGTTAGACAGGGTGGAGAGGTTGATGGC. Amino acids: CSVVRQGGEVDG. The full CDR3 is CSVVRQGGEVDGYTF.

The table lists this clone with many counts. The read is 3 residues too short to cover the CDR3 end, so that end is filled in from the germline J gene. The genes are TRBV6-2 or TRBV6-3 and TRBJ2-1; 13 bases are shared with TRBD2. Losses at the gene ends were 5 bases for V and 0 bases for J; bases not matched to a gene: 4. Germline V gene sequence: CDR1 MNHEY, CDR2 SVGEGT. This CDR3 region has 17 residues. The sequenced part of the CDR3 DNA is TGTGCCAGCAGTCGGGGACTAGCGGGACCCTCCTACAATGAG. Translated: CASSRGLAGPSYNE. The whole CDR3 protein reads CASSRGLAGPSYNEQFF.

This clone was seen a handful of times. The DNA ends 3 residues before the CDR3 does, and the rest of the CDR3 is filled in from the germline J gene. V is TRBV11-2 and J is TRBJ1-1, with 7 bases aligning to TRBD1. Germline loops: CDR1 SGHAT, CDR2 FQNNGV. V lost 5 bases to trimming and J lost 2 bases; unmatched junction nucleotides: 5. The CDR3 length is 14 residues. The part of the CDR3 DNA that was read is TGTGCCAGCAGCACCCGACAGGGAAACACTGAA. Translated: CASSTRQGNTE. The CDR3 in full is CASSTRQGNTEAFF.

About this clone itself: The observed sequence ends 3 residues before the CDR3 terminus, with the missing tail filled in from the germline J gene. The chain combines TRBV7-9 with TRBJ1-1, with D unresolved. Per the germline V gene, CDR1 is SEHNR and CDR2 is FQNEAQ (reference sequence). The CDR3 contains 14 residues. V was pared by 3 bases and J by 0 bases, with 8 bases between. This CDR3 reads CASSLADVNTEAFF. The CDR3 bases that were read are TGTGCCAGCAGCTTGGCAGATGTGAACACTGAA.

At least ten counts were recorded for this clone. The DNA ends 3 residues before the CDR3 does, and the rest of the CDR3 is filled in from the germline J gene. The chain uses TRBV30 and TRBJ1-1; possible D gene TRBD1, 6 bases. CDR1 GTSNPN and CDR2 SVGIG come from the germline V gene (reference sequence). CDR3 length: 13 residues. CDR3 bases read: TGTGCCTGGGCCGAGGCAGGGGAAATACGA. Translation gives CAWAEAGEIR. Given in full, the CDR3 is CAWAEAGEIRAFF.

This clone appeared many times. The observed sequence ends 3 residues before the CDR3 terminus, with the missing tail filled in from the germline J gene. The sample holds other DNA sequences that translate to the same CDR3. This rearrangement joins TRBV5-4 to TRBJ1-2; 7 positions match TRBD1. Germline V CDR1 and CDR2: SGHNT, YYREEE (reference sequence). Trimming removed 1 base from V and 0 bases from J; junction bases left unmatched: 6. CDR3 length equals 16 residues. The CDR3 spells CASSLRGGSANYGYTF. The part of the CDR3 DNA that was read is TGTGCCAGCAGCTTGAGAGGGGGCTCGGCTAACTATGGC.

In its sample, this clone was seen many times. The CDR3 end is not reached by the read, which stops 3 residues before it; the germline J gene fills it in. This rearrangement joins TRBV2 to TRBJ1-2, with no clear D. V lost 6 bases and J 7 bases, leaving 15 bases between the germline ends. CDR1 is SNHLY and CDR2 is FYNNEI in the germline V gene. The CDR3 has 13 residues. This CDR3 reads CASSLSGAPGYTF. The sequenced part of the CDR3 DNA is TGTGCCAGCAGCTTAAGCGGTGCGCCTGGC. Complete variable domain (other parts from reference TRBV2 and TRBJ1-2): EPEVTQTPSHQVTQMGQEVILRCVPISNHLYFYWYRQILGQKVEFLVSFYNNEISEKSEIFDDQFSVERPDGSNFTLKIRSTKLEDSAMYFCASSLSGAPGYTFGSGTRLTVV.

As for this clone: The sequenced fragment ends 3 residues before the CDR3 boundary, so the rest is inferred from the germline J gene. The chain has TRBV11-2 and TRBJ2-2, with D maybe TRBD1 (5 bases). Germline CDR1 and CDR2: SGHAT and FQNNGV. This CDR3 is built from 14 residues. Trimming left V 5 bases short and J 4 bases short, with 11 bases between. The CDR3 here is CASSPYTGTGELFF. Partial CDR3 DNA: TGTGCCAGCAGCCCGTACACAGGCACCGGGGAG.

This clone was counted at least ten times. CDR3 loop: CSARLAGQGVFNYNEQFF. Incomplete CDR3 DNA: TGCAGTGCTAGGTTAGCGGGACAGGGCGTATTTAACTACAATGAG. This chain uses TRBV20-1 with TRBJ2-1; a weak D match, TRBD1 (9 bases). The observed sequence ends 3 residues before the CDR3 terminus, with the missing tail filled in from the germline J gene. Looked up from germline, CDR1 is DFQATT and CDR2 is SNEGSKA (reference sequence). The CDR3 length is 18 residues. The V end was cut by 3 bases, the J end by 3 bases, with 24 bases between.

There are many counts of this clone. Read sequence stops 3 residues before the CDR3 end, and the germline J gene provides the missing end. The rearrangement links TRBV19 to TRBJ2-2; TRBD1 agrees at 10 bases. The CDR3 runs to 17 residues. CDR1 LNHDA and CDR2 SQIVND come from the germline V gene (reference sequence). V was pared by 1 base and J by 7 bases, with 9 bases of the junction left unmatched. The CDR3 bases that were read are TGTGCCAGTAGTATAGGACAGGGGGCGATTTCGAGCGGGGAG. It translates to CASSIGQGAISSGE. The full CDR3 sequence reads CASSIGQGAISSGELFF.

Concerning this clone: The read ends 3 residues early relative to the CDR3; the germline J gene fills the gap. The chain couples TRBV6-4 to TRBJ2-1; the match to TRBD1 covers 9 bases. Per the germline V gene, CDR1 is MRHNA and CDR2 is SNTAGT. V shed 4 bases, J shed 0 bases, and the junction held 1 base outside the gene matches. CDR3 length: 15 residues. The chain's CDR3 is CASSGTGDSYNEQFF. The CDR3 DNA, read in part, is TGTGCCAGCAGTGGGACAGGGGACTCCTACAATGAG.